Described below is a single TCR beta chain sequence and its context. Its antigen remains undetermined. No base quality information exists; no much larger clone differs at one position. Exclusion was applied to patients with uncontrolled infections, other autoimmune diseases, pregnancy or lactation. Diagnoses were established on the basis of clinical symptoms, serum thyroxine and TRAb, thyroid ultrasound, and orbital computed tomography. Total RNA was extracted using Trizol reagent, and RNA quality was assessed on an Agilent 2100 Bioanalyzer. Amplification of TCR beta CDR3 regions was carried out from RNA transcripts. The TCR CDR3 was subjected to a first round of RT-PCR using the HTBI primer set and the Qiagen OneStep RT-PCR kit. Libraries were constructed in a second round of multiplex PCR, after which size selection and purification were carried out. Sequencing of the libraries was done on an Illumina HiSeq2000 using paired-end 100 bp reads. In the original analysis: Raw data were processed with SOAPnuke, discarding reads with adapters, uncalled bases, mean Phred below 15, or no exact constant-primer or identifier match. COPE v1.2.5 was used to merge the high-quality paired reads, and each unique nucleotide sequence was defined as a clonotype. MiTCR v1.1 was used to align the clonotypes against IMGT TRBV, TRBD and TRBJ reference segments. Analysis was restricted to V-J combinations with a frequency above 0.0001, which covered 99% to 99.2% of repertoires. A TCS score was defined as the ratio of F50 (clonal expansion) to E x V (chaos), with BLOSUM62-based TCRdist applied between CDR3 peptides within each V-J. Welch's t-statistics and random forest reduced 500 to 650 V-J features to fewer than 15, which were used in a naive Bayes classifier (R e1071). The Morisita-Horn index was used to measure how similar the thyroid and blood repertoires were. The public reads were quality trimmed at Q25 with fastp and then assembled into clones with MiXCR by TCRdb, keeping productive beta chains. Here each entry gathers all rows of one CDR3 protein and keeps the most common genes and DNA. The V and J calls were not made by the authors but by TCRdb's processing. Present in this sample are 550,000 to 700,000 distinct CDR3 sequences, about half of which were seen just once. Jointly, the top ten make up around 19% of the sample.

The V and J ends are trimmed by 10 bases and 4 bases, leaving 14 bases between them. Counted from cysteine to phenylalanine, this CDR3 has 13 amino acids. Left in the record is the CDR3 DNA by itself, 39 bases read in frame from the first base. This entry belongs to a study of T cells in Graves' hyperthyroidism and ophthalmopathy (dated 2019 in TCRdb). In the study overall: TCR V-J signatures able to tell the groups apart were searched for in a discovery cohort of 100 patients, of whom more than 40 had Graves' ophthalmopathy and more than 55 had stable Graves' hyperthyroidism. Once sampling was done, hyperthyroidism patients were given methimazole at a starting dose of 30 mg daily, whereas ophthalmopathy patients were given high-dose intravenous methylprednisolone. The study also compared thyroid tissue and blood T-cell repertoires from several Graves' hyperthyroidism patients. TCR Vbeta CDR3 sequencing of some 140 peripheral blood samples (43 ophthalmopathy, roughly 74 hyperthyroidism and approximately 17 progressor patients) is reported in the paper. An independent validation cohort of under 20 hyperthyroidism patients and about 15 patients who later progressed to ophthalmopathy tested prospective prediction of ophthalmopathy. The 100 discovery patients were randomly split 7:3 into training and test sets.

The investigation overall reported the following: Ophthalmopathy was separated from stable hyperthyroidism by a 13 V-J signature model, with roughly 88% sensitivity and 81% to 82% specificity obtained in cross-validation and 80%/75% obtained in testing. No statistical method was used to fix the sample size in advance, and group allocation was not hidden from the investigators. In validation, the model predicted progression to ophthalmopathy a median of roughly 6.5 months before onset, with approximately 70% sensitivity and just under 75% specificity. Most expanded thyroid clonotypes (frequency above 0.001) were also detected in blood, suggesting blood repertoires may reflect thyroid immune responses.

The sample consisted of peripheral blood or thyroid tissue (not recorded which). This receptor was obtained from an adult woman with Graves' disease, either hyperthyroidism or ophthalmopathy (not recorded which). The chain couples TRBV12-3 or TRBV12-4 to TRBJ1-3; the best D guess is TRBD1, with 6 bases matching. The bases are TGTGCCATCAGCTCCGACAGGGGAAACACCATATATTTT. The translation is CAISSDRGNTIYF.